A single sample is the source of the 6 T cell receptor beta chains below, sequenced in a study of CD8+CD57+ T cells in acquired aplastic anemia. For CDR3 and TCR beta VDJ profiling, genomic DNA was the template used. TCRdb analysed the reads with MiXCR anew, one entry per CDR3 protein. The table shows 40,000 to 45,000 distinct CDR3 sequences, with about two thirds occurring only once. Sequenced: sorted CD4+, CD8+, or CD8+CD57+ T cells (not recorded which) from PBMCs. These receptors all come from a human donor in good health, serving as a control.

This clonotype showed up just a few times. The rearrangement joins TRBV11-2 to TRBJ2-1; 7 bases line up with TRBD1. The CDR3 has 16 residues. Germline V gene lookup returns CDR1 SGHAT and CDR2 FQNNGV. After removal of 8 bases from V and 4 bases from J, the junction contained 14 bases not matched to a gene. The CDR3 protein is CASSGLGTEFYNEQFF. CDR3 DNA: TGTGCCAGCTCAGGTTTGGGGACAGAATTTTACAATGAGCAGTTCTTC.

The chain recombines TRBV2 with TRBJ1-6; a weak D match, TRBD1 (5 bases). V gave up 7 bases and J gave up 7 bases, with 17 bases separating them. The CDR3 sequence is 15 residues long. Germline V gives CDR1 SNHLY, CDR2 FYNNEI. CDR3 sequence: CASTVTGTSNSPLHF. The DNA for the CDR3 is TGTGCCAGCACCGTGACCGGGACTAGCAATTCACCCCTCCACTTT.

With regard to this clonotype: A junction boundary mismatches the germline segment, possibly from a read error. The chain recombines TRBV12-3 or TRBV12-4 with TRBJ1-1, with TRBD1 matching over 7 bases. This CDR3 is built from 17 residues. In DNA, the CDR3 is TGTGCCAGCAGTTTTTCCTGGGACAGCTTTGATAGCACTGGAGCTTTCTTT. Translated: CASSFSWDSFDSTGAFF.

This clonotype was counted many times. The chain is built from TRBV5-5 and TRBJ1-1; TRBD1 agrees at 9 bases. Germline V gives CDR1 SGHKS, CDR2 YYEKEE (reference sequence). The ends lost 4 bases at V and 4 bases at J; junction bases unmatched: 5. This CDR3 is built from 14 residues. CDR3 DNA: TGTGCCAGCAGCCCGACAGGGGGTGGCACTGAAGCTTTCTTT. Translating it yields CASSPTGGGTEAFF.

J is TRBJ2-7 and V is TRBV25-1; D is undetermined. The CDR3 is 14 residues long. The V gene's germline CDR1 is MGHDK and CDR2 SYGVNS. V shed 4 bases and J shed 2 bases, with 12 bases lying between them. The CDR3 loop is CASSVYQGTYEQYF. Written as DNA, the CDR3 is TGTGCCAGCAGTGTATACCAAGGGACCTACGAGCAGTACTTC.

This clonotype was seen only once. The chain links TRBV29-1 to TRBJ2-1; the D gene is possibly TRBD1 (7 bases). CDR3 size: 14 residues. Germline values: CDR1 SQVTM, CDR2 ANQGSEA. Deletions cut 6 bases from V and 9 bases from J, with 21 bases between. CDR3 sequence: CSVAPGGFRGEQFF. CDR3 DNA: TGCAGCGTCGCCCCAGGGGGGTTTAGGGGTGAGCAGTTCTTC.